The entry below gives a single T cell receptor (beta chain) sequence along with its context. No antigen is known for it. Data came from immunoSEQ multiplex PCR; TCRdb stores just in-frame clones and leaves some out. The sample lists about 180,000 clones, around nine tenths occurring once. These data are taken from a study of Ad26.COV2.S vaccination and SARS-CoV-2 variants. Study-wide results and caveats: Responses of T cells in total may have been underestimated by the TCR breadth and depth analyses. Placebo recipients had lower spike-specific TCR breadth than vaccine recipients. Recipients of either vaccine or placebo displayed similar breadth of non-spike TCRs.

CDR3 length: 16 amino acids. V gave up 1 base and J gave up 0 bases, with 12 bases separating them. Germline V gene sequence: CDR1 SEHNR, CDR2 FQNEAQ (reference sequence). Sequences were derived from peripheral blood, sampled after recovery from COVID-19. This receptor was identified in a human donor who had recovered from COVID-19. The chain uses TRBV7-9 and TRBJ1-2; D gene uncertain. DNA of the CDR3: TGTGCCAGCAGCTTAGGAGAAGCGGGTTCTAACTATGGCTACACCTTC. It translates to CASSLGEAGSNYGYTF.